This T cell receptor (beta chain) comes out of a study of cytomegalovirus exposure and HLA in healthy donors. This clone was picked up a small number of times. The PCR used 60 Vbeta and 13 Jbeta primers. Measured with immunoSEQ multiplex PCR; TCRdb has only the in-frame clones, and not every one. The table includes 150,000 to 200,000 clones, roughly 82% detected once. The sequence came from a girl aged 10-17 years in good health and CMV-seropositive. The sample was PBMCs.

CDR3 sequence: CASSLSLSALFYEQYF. DNA for the CDR3: TGTGCCAGCAGTTTGAGCTTGTCTGCATTGTTCTACGAGCAGTACTTC. The chain has TRBV28 and TRBJ2-7, with D hard to call. Germline V gene lookup returns CDR1 MDHEN and CDR2 SYDVKM. The CDR3 length is 16 residues. V was pared by 3 bases and J by 3 bases, with 18 bases between. Full variable domain (rest looked up from reference TRBV28 and TRBJ2-7): DVKVTQSSRYLVKRTGEKVFLECVQDMDHENMFWYRQDPGLGLRLIYFSYDVKMKEKGDIPEGYSVSREKKERFSLILESASTNQTSMYLCASSLSLSALFYEQYFGPGTRLTVT.